This T cell receptor (beta chain) was sequenced for a study of T cells after yellow fever vaccination. Regarding the study as a whole: FACS-sorted repertoires could harbor abundant contaminating bulk-population clonotypes. Although the secondary response was weaker, it peaked faster, at day 5 versus 15.

V gave up 7 bases and J gave up 1 base; unmatched junction bases: 15. Germline CDR1 is ENHRY and CDR2 is SYGVKD. This CDR3 comprises 17 residues. TCRdb itself ran the 5' RACE reads through MiXCR, one entry per CDR3 protein. Of 360,000 or so distinct CDR3 sequences listed, approximately 10% are singletons. This clonotype was seen a handful of times. Antigen unknown. This sequence joins TRBV10-3 and TRBJ1-1; 7 bases agree with TRBD1. The sequenced sample was PBMCs, obtained on the day of the first yellow fever vaccination. This receptor was taken from a man between 18 and 35 years old who received the YFV17D yellow fever vaccine. CDR3 DNA sequence: TGTGCCATCAATAATGTTAGAGGGACAGATCCGAACACTGAAGCTTTCTTT. Its translation: CAINNVRGTDPNTEAFF.